This T cell receptor beta chain was found in a study of a mutant IDH1 vaccine in newly diagnosed glioma. Study in general: Vaccination was launched 4-6 weeks after radiotherapy alone, or with temozolomide cycles. Receipt of radiotherapy, temozolomide, or both preceded the study, and most received both.

Whole-study results and caveats: A vaccine-induced immune response developed in 93.3% of the patients.

The V gene lost 2 bases and the J gene lost 0 bases, with 15 bases spanning the gap. The CDR3 loop spans 16 amino acids. The V gene's germline CDR1 is SGDLS and CDR2 YYNGEE. Remarks on this clone: Its matching antigen is unknown.

Time point described: week 11, during vaccination. Mutant IDH1 20-mer peptide, at 300 ug, made up each vaccine dose, with topical imiquimod. Every donor had a new WHO grade 3 or 4 astrocytoma that was IDH1-mutant, with loss of nuclear ATRX. Produced via immunoSEQ multiplex PCR; TCRdb's table is partial and in-frame only. Among around 57,000 clones listed, approximately 91% were seen once. The rearrangement links TRBV9 to TRBJ2-7, with D perhaps matching TRBD1 or TRBD2 (5 bases each). The TCR sequence derives from a man aged 35 to 55 with glioma. The sequencing used PBMCs, collected from a glioma patient whose treatment included an IDH1 peptide vaccine. This chain's CDR3 is CASSVDRLLFSYEQYV. The DNA for the CDR3 is TGTGCCAGCAGCGTCGACAGACTACTCTTCTCCTACGAGCAGTACGTC.